This TCR beta chain was captured by sequencing in a study of shared clonotypes between healthy human individuals. Data came from immunoSEQ multiplex PCR; TCRdb stores just in-frame clones and leaves some out. There are about 2 million clones in the sample; about 95% occur only once, and 0.1% to 0.15% lies in the top ten. Sequencing was done on a sample of naive CD4+ T cells sorted from blood. The subset here: CD45RA+ positively selected. The sequence was collected from a man between 18 and 35 years old in good health.

Written as DNA, the CDR3 is TGTGCCAGCACCCCAGCCCAGGGGGATATTGGGGATACGCAGTATTTT. This sequence encodes CASTPAQGDIGDTQYF. The chain has TRBV21-1 and TRBJ2-3; TRBD1 is taken as the D call from the table, unchecked against the DNA. TRBV21-1 is tagged as a pseudogene. This CDR3 is 16 amino acids long.